Below, one TCR beta chain is given with its context. Its cognate antigen is unknown. As it was prepared, the TCRbeta library received unique molecular identifiers. Each CDR3 protein gets one entry after TCRdb re-called the PCR reads with MiXCR. The profile covers 250,000 to 300,000 distinct CDR3 sequences, with around 10% appearing a single time and 23% taken by the ten largest. Germline V gene data show CDR1 as SGHTA and CDR2 as FQGTGA. V lost 6 bases, J lost 0 bases, and 20 bases stayed unmatched. This CDR3 is built from 21 residues. The sample belongs to a study of T-cell reconstitution after alpha-beta-depleted transplantation in children. General study results and limits: Recipient T cells and thymic progenitors that survived were the source of the high TCRbeta diversity seen at day 60 in some patients. Newly produced T cells mostly accounted for T-cell counts and diversity one year post-transplant. In patients about two months after transplant, alpha-beta T cells reportedly arose from several hundred expanded graft clones.

The clonotype originates from a male patient aged 2 to 10 who had a stem cell transplant for chronic granulomatous disease, so the T cells may come from the graft donor. The chain is built from TRBV7-3 and TRBJ2-1, with 10 bases aligning to TRBD2. The sequencing used peripheral blood, collected 180 days after TCRalphabeta/CD19-depleted stem cell transplant. The CDR3, as DNA: TGTGCCAGCAGTTTTACGTTCGAGCGGGGGGGTCCCCGTAGCTCCTACAATGAGCAGTTCTTC. This encodes CASSFTFERGGPRSSYNEQFF.